The T cell receptor (beta chain) described here comes from a study of human T cells and chemical hapten exposure. For the study at large: The scalp of each patient received a weekly diphenylcyclopropenone dose for the full roughly 25-week study. Patients were mainly female, each with alopecia areata, totalis or universalis. Findings of the study overall: Expanded TCRs created a significantly greater count of big CDR3 similarity clusters than controls did.

Documented time point: pre-sensitization, week 0. Indicated treatment: therapeutic diphenylcyclopropenone sensitization with weekly scalp DPC. TCRdb re-called the RACE reads through MiXCR, storing one row per CDR3 protein. The profile shows around 300,000 distinct CDR3 sequences, 4.5% to 7% of them singletons. At least ten counts were recorded for this clonotype. No antigen is known for it. The CDR3 contains 10 residues. The V end was cut by 4 bases, the J end by 11 bases, with 8 bases between. Germline V gene data show CDR1 as SNHLY and CDR2 as FYNNEI. The receptor was isolated from a woman under 30 with alopecia areata. Some clones in this sample may be carry-over from other donors' samples. Here the sequenced sample was whole blood, taken in connection with sensitization to the hapten diphenylcyclopropenone (DPC). The V call is TRBV2, the J call TRBJ2-5; D is unresolved. CDR3 residues: CASSAERQYF. The CDR3 nucleotides read TGTGCCAGCAGTGCGGAGAGGCAGTACTTC.